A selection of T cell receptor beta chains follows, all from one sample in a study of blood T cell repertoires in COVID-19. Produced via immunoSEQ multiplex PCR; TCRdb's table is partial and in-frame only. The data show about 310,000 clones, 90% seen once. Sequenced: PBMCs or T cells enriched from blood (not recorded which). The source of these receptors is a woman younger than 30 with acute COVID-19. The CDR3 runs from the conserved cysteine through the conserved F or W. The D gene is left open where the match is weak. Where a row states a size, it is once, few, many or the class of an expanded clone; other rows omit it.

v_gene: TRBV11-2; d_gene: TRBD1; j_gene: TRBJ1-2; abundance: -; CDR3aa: CASSIGTGNGYTF; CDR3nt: TGTGCCAGCAGCATCGGGACAGGGAATGGCTACACCTTC
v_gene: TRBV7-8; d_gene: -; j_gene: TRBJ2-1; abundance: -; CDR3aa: CASSPRGLASYNEQFF; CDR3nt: TGTGCCAGCAGCCCTCGAGGGCTAGCTTCCTACAATGAGCAGTTCTTC
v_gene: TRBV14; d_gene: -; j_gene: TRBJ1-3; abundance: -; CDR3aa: CASSRTAFSGNTIYF; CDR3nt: TGTGCCAGCAGCCGGACAGCCTTCTCTGGAAACACCATATATTTT
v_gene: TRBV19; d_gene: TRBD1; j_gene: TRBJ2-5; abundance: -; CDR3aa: CASSMGRDRETQYF; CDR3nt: TGTGCCAGTAGTATGGGGCGGGACAGGGAGACCCAGTACTTC
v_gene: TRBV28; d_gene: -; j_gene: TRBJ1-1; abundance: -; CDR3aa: CASSLQVAEAFF; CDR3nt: TGTGCCAGCAGTCTTCAGGTTGCTGAAGCTTTCTTT
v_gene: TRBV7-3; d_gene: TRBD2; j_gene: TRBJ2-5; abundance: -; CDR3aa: CASSFSGRQTQYF; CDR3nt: TGTGCCAGCAGCTTTAGCGGGAGGCAGACTCAGTACTTC
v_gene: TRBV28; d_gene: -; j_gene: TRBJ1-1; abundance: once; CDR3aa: CASSLPQETEAFF; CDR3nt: TGTGCCAGCAGTTTACCTCAGGAAACTGAAGCTTTCTTT
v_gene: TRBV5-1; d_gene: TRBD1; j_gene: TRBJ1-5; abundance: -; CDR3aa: CASSPDRSNQPQHF; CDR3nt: TGCGCCAGCAGCCCGGACAGGTCCAATCAGCCCCAGCATTTT
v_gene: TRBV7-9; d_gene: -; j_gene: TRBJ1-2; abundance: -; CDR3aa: CASSLTTDLSYGYTF; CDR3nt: TGTGCCAGCAGCTTAACGACAGACCTCTCGTATGGCTACACCTTC
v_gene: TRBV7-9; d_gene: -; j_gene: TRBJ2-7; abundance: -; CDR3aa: CASSFYDSPYEQYF; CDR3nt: TGTGCCAGCAGCTTTTACGACAGCCCCTACGAGCAGTACTTC
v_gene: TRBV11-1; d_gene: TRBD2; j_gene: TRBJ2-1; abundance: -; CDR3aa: CASRGTSGKSYNEQFF; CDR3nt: TGTGCCAGCAGGGGGACTAGCGGGAAGTCCTACAATGAGCAGTTCTTC
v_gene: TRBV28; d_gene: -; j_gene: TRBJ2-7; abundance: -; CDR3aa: CASSDTGRNEQYF; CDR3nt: TGTGCCAGCAGTGATACAGGACGGAACGAGCAGTACTTC
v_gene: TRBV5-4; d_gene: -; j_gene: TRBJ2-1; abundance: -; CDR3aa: CASSFDSSYNEQFF; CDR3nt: TGTGCCAGCAGCTTTGACAGTTCTTACAATGAGCAGTTCTTC
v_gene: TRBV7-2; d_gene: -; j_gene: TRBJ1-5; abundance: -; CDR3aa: CASSLEARLGQPQHF; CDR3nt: TGTGCCAGCAGCTTAGAGGCCAGGTTAGGTCAGCCCCAGCATTTT
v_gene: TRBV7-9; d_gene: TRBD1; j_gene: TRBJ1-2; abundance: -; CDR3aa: CASSLPGQGDYGYTF; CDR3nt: TGTGCCAGCAGCCTGCCTGGACAGGGGGACTATGGCTACACCTTC
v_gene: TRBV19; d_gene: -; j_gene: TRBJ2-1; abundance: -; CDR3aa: CASSIVSGTGYNEQFF; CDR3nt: TGTGCCAGTAGTATAGTAAGCGGGACAGGTTACAATGAGCAGTTCTTC
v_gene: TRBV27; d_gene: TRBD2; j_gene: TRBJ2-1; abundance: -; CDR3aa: CASSPTSGQTNEQFF; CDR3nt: TGTGCCAGCAGTCCAACTAGCGGTCAGACCAATGAGCAGTTCTTC
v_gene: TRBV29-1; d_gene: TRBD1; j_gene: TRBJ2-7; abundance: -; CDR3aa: CSVLRQGSEQYF; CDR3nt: TGCAGCGTCCTGAGACAGGGGAGCGAGCAGTACTTC
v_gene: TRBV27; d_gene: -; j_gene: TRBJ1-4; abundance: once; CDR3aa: CASSLASTNEKLFF; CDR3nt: TGTGCCAGCAGTTTGGCCTCAACTAATGAAAAACTGTTTTTT
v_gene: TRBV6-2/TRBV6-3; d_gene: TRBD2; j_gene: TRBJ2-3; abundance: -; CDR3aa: CASSYGLAGVDTQYF; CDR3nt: TGTGCCAGCAGTTACGGACTAGCGGGGGTAGATACGCAGTATTTT
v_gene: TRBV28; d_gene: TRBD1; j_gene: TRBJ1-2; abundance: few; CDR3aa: CASSLAAQTGNDYGYTF; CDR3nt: TGTGCCAGCAGTTTAGCTGCCCAGACAGGGAACGACTATGGCTACACCTTC
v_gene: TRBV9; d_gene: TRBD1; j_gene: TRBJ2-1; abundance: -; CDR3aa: CASSATTGGPYNEQFF; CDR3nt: TGTGCCAGCAGCGCCACGACAGGGGGCCCCTACAATGAGCAGTTCTTC
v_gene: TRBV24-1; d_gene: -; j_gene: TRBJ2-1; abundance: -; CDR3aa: CATGGRSSYNEQFF; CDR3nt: TGTGCCACCGGCGGGCGCAGCTCCTACAATGAGCAGTTCTTC
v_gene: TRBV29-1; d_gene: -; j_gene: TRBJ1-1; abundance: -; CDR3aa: CSVVMNTEAFF; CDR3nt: TGCAGCGTTGTTATGAACACTGAAGCTTTCTTT
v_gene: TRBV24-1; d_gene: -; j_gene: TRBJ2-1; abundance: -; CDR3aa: CATSDFQGGSYNEQFF; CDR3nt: TGTGCCACCAGTGATTTTCAAGGGGGCTCCTACAATGAGCAGTTCTTC
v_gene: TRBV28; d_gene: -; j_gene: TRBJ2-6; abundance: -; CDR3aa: CASRSTSAGANVLTF; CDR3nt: TGTGCCAGCAGGTCCACTAGTGCGGGGGCCAACGTCCTGACTTTC
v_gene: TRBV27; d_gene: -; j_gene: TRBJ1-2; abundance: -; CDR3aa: CASSLKGVGYGYTF; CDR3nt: TGTGCCAGCAGTTTAAAAGGGGTAGGCTATGGCTACACCTTC
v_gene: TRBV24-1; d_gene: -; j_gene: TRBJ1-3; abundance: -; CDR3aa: CATSDSRVSSGNTIYF; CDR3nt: TGTGCCACCAGTGATTCCCGCGTATCCTCTGGAAACACCATATATTTT
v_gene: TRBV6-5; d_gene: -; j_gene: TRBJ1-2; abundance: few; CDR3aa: CASSYDRNYGYTF; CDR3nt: TGTGCCAGCAGTTACGACAGGAACTATGGCTACACCTTC
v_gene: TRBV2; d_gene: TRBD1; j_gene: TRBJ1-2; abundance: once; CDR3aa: CASSEAGQGAVGYTF; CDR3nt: TGTGCCAGCAGTGAAGCGGGACAGGGGGCGGTTGGCTACACCTTC
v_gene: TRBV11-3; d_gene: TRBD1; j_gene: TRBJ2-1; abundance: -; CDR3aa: CASSLDSAGGQRFYNEQFF; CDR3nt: TGTGCCAGCAGCTTAGATTCGGCAGGGGGCCAAAGATTCTACAATGAGCAGTTCTTC
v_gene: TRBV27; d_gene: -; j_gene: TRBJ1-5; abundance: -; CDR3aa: CASSVRGPYSNQPQHF; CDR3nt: TGTGCCAGCTCAGTCAGGGGACCATATAGCAATCAGCCCCAGCATTTT
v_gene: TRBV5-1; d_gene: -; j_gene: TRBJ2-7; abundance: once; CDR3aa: CASSLVIGGEAEQYF; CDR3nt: TGCGCCAGCAGCTTGGTAATAGGGGGTGAAGCCGAGCAGTACTTC
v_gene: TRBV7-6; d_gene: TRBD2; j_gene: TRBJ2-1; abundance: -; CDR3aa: CASSLETSGNQGNEQFF; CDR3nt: TGTGCCAGCAGCTTAGAGACTAGCGGGAATCAAGGCAATGAGCAGTTCTTC
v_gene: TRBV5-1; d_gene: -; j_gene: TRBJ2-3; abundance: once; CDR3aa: CASSLGSGSTDTQYF; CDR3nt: TGCGCCAGCAGCTTAGGTAGCGGAAGCACAGATACGCAGTATTTT
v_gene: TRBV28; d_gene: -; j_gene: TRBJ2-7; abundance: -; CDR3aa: CASSSGGQSYEQYF; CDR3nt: TGTGCCAGCAGTTCAGGTGGCCAATCCTACGAGCAGTACTTC
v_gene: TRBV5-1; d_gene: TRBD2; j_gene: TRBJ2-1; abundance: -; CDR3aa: CASIAGGIWRGDEQFF; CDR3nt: TGCGCCAGCATCGCCGGCGGAATTTGGCGGGGGGATGAGCAGTTCTTC
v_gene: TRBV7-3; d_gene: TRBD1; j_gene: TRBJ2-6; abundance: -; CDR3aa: CASSSGQPSGANVLTF; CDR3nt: TGTGCCAGCAGCTCGGGACAGCCTTCTGGGGCCAACGTCCTGACTTTC
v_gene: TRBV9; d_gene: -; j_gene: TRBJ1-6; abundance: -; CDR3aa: CASSVKGSSPLHF; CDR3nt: TGTGCCAGCAGCGTAAAGGGGTCTTCACCCCTCCACTTT
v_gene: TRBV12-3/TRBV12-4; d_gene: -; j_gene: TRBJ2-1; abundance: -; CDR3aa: CASSTGFGNEQFF; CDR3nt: TGTGCCAGCAGTACAGGGTTCGGCAATGAGCAGTTCTTC
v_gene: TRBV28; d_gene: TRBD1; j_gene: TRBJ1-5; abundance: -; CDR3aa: CASSSRDRVHSNQPQHF; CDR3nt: TGTGCCAGCAGTTCAAGGGACAGGGTACATAGCAATCAGCCCCAGCATTTT
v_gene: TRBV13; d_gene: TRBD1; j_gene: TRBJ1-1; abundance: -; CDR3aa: CASSLIWDRRMNTEAFF; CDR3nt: TGTGCCAGCAGTTTAATATGGGACAGGAGAATGAACACTGAAGCTTTCTTT
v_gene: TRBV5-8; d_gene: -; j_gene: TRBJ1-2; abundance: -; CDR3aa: CASSVTGRDDGYTF; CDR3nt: TGTGCCAGCAGCGTGACAGGCCGGGATGATGGCTACACCTTC
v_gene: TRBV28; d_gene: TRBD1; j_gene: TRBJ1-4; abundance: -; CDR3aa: CASTRTGDNEKLFF; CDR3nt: TGTGCCAGCACTCGGACAGGGGATAATGAAAAACTGTTTTTT
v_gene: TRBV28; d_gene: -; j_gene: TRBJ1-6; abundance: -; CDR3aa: CASNSGGRGTAKSPLHF; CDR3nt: TGTGCCAGCAATTCAGGTGGCAGGGGAACGGCGAAGTCACCCCTCCACTTT
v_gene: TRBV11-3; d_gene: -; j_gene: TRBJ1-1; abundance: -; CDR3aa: CASTSGNKAFF; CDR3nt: TGTGCCAGCACTTCCGGTAATAAAGCTTTCTTT
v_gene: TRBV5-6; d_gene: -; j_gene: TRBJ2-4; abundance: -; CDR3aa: CASSSSGNIQYF; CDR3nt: TGTGCCAGCAGCTCGTCCGGAAACATTCAGTACTTC
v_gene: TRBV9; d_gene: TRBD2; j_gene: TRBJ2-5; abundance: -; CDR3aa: CASSEVAGEWETQYF; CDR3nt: TGTGCCAGCAGCGAAGTAGCGGGAGAGTGGGAGACCCAGTACTTC
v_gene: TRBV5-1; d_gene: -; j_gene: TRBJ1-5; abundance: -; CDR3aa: CASSGGEANQPQHF; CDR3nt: TGCGCCAGCAGCGGCGGGGAGGCAAATCAGCCCCAGCATTTT
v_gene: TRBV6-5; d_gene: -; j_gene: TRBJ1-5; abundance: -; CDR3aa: CASGGRPQHF; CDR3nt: TGTGCCAGTGGGGGGAGGCCCCAGCATTTT
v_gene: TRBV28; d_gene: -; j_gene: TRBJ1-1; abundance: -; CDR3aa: CASSIRDTEAFF; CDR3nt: TGTGCCAGCAGTATCAGGGATACTGAAGCTTTCTTT
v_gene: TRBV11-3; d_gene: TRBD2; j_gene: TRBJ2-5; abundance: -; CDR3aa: CASSTPAGGPGEETQYF; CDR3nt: TGTGCCAGCAGCACTCCAGCGGGAGGGCCTGGAGAAGAGACCCAGTACTTC
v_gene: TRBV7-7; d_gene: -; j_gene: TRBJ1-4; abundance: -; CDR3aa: CASSREGRGDKNEKLFF; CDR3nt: TGTGCTAGCAGCCGGGAGGGGAGAGGTGATAAGAATGAAAAACTGTTTTTT
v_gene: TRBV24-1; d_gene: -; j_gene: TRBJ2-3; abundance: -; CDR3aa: CATGESTDTQYF; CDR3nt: TGTGCCACCGGAGAGAGCACAGATACGCAGTATTTT
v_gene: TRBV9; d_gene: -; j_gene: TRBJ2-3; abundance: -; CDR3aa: CASSVASGGLTDTQYF; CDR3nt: TGTGCCAGCAGCGTAGCTTCGGGGGGCCTCACAGATACGCAGTATTTT
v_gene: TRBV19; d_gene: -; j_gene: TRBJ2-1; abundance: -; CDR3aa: CASSIIALSYNEQFF; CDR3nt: TGTGCCAGTAGTATAATAGCCCTGTCCTACAATGAGCAGTTCTTC
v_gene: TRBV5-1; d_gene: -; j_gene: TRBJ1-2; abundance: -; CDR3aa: CASSLFGGNTDYGYTF; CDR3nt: TGCGCCAGCAGCTTGTTCGGGGGAAACACGGACTATGGCTACACCTTC